Shown below are 3 T cell receptor beta chains from a single sample sequenced in a study of blood T cell repertoires in COVID-19 (dated by TCRdb to about 2020). Library preparation employed the immunoSEQ multiplex PCR assay. The clones in this table, taken by TCRdb from immuneACCESS, are in-frame only. Not every clone is retained; where verified, under half of the shortfall comes from an unresolved V gene, and the cause of the rest is unknown. This sample has some 100,000 clones in its table, and around 93% of those were observed once. Together, the top ten hold 1.8% of the sample. Sequencing was performed on peripheral blood. These receptors all stem from a human donor with active COVID-19. The donor label of this sample is uncertain.

This clone was detected a few times. This chain connects TRBV6-1 to TRBJ2-5; D is possibly TRBD1 (5 bases). Germline-derived CDR1 and CDR2 are MNHNS and SASEGT. V gave up 2 bases and J gave up 7 bases, with 14 bases separating them. The CDR3 contains 14 residues. In DNA, the CDR3 is TGTGCCAGCAGTGAAATGCAGGATCAGGGGACCCAGTACTTC. Translating it yields CASSEMQDQGTQYF.

This clone has just one count. V is TRBV28 and J is TRBJ2-4; possibly TRBD2 for D (6 bases). Germline CDR1 reads MDHEN; CDR2 reads SYDVKM. CDR3 length: 15 residues. The V and J ends lost 6 bases and 0 bases respectively, with 12 bases between them. The chain's CDR3 is CASRLTGVAKNIQYF. As DNA, the CDR3 is TGTGCCAGCAGATTAACGGGAGTAGCCAAAAACATTCAGTACTTC. Using reference TRBV28 and TRBJ2-4 for the parts outside the CDR3, the full variable domain is DVKVTQSSRYLVKRTGEKVFLECVQDMDHENMFWYRQDPGLGLRLIYFSYDVKMKEKGDIPEGYSVSREKKERFSLILESASTNQTSMYLCASRLTGVAKNIQYFGAGTRLSVL.

The chain links TRBV3-1 (or the pseudogene TRBV3-2) to TRBJ2-3, with 7 bases aligning to TRBD1. Looked up from germline, CDR1 is LGHDT and CDR2 is YNNKEL (reference sequence). Trimming removed 1 base from V and 4 bases from J; junction bases left unmatched: 8. The CDR3 contains 16 residues. CDR3 sequence reads: CASSQVVSQGSDTQYF. CDR3 DNA sequence: TGTGCCAGCAGCCAAGTAGTGTCACAGGGGTCAGATACGCAGTATTTT.